This entry features one T cell receptor (beta chain) sequence. The count of this clone is one. It has no known antigen specificity. Within one base of it there is no much larger clone, and no base qualities were kept. The immunoSEQ Assay, a bias-controlled multiplex PCR, was used to amplify TCRbeta CDR3 regions from genomic DNA. Under the source paper's analysis protocol: Within the assay, amplification of reference gene primers was used to estimate how many nucleated cells each sample contained. To quantify the absolute abundance of each unique TCRbeta CDR3 rearrangement, sequence reads were collapsed and filtered. Productive Simpson clonality was computed per sample as the square root of Simpson's diversity index over productive rearrangements. TCRdb re-hosts the immuneACCESS table, in-frame sequences only. Its copies lack some clones; in the studies checked, an unresolved V gene accounts for under half of them, and the cause for the rest is not known. The D gene and trimming were derived from the DNA, and the V and J assignments and clone size from that table. Counted in this sample were about 50,000 clones; roughly 86% of them appeared once. The ten biggest clones cover around a sixth of the sample.

Collaborating institutions collected whole blood in K2EDTA tubes following their own protocols. For TCRbeta analysis, collaborator samples were shipped as frozen whole blood, as isolated PBMCs, or as DNA extracted from either sample type. The entry originates in a study of blood T cell repertoires in COVID-19 (dated by TCRdb to 2020 to 2022). With regard to the full study: Samples covering the acute and convalescent phases of COVID-19 were provided by collaborators in the United States, Italy and Spain. The material from the prospective study consisted of cDNA or gDNA derived from T cells, B-cell-depleted T cells, or PBMCs. Subjects who had been exposed to COVID-19, were actively infected with it, or had recovered from it provided the deeply sampled blood TCRbeta repertoires that made up the dataset. The repertoires were released in a freely available public database intended as a resource for research on the immune response to SARS-CoV-2. Samples came from the ongoing ImmuneRACE study (first 160 participants) plus 1,254 subjects from 6 global collaborators. The sample metadata nearly always contained a de-identified subject ID, COVID-19 status, age in years and sex. Where HLA class I and class II types were available, the types were taken from metadata supplied by the sample provider, not from assay-based typing. The paper's findings and limits, for the study overall: The amount of clinical and demographic metadata varied by source and participant and was provided uncurated.

The CDR3 contains 17 residues, cysteine and phenylalanine counted. The DNA shown is the 51-base CDR3, in frame from base 1. The germline V gene specifies SGHAT as CDR1 and FQNNGV as CDR2. V lost 0 bases and J lost 6 bases, and the count of bases not matched to a germline gene is 11. The rearranged chain carries TRBV11-2 and TRBJ2-3; TRBD2 agrees with 8 junctional bases. The TCR was taken from a man in his 60s with active or convalescent COVID-19. Sequencing used peripheral blood. The DNA sequence is given as TGTGCCAGCAGCTTAGATCGTACCGGGGGGGCAAAGGATACGCAGTATTTT. It translates as CASSLDRTGGAKDTQYF.